The TCR beta chain described here comes from a study of B cell selection in AIRE deficiency. Regulatory T cells were sorted as CD4+CD25hiCD127low/negative cells. Study-wide results and caveats: Healthy donors alone shared 31.6% of 4,000 or so Treg sequences; patients alone nearly 9.5%. In TCRBV usage, CDR3 length and diversity, patient Tconv and Treg cells matched healthy donors.

Profiled with immunoSEQ multiplex PCR; TCRdb holds only in-frame clones, not every one. This sample has roughly 18,000 clones; under 95% occur once, and the top ten carry 0.75% to 0.9%. Worth noting for this clone: Its antigen is still unknown.

V lost 4 bases and J lost 5, with 8 bases in between. The length of the CDR3 is 13 residues. Germline CDR1 is MNHEY and CDR2 is SMNVEV (reference sequence). Sequenced sample: CD4+CD25+ Tregs sorted from PBMCs. This sequence originates from a human donor in good health. V usage is TRBV27 and J usage is TRBJ1-4, with D unresolved. CDR3 bases: TGTGCCAGCAGTTGGGGTTTCAATGAAAAACTGTTTTTT. This codes for CASSWGFNEKLFF.